The 11 T cell receptor beta chains presented below share a single source sample, sequenced in a study of tumor and adjacent non-tumor tissue in lung cancer. Three rounds of nested PCR, following a modified ARM-PCR protocol, produced the TCRbeta library. Using its own MiXCR run on the multiplex PCR reads, TCRdb lists one record per CDR3 protein. The sample contains about 75,000 distinct CDR3 sequences, 60% to 85% of which appear only once. The template was RNA from unsorted bulk tissue. Material for sequencing was lung tumor tissue. All receptors derive from a woman aged 50 to 60 with non-small cell lung cancer.

The sample holds many counts of this clonotype. At one of its ends the junction is not consistent with the germline gene, which may arise from a read error. This chain's CDR3 is CAWSTDLNYGCTF. The CDR3, as DNA: TGTGCCTGGTCGACAGATCTTAACTATGGCTGCACCTTC. The chain recombines TRBV30 with TRBJ1-2; possibly TRBD1 for D (5 bases). This CDR3 comprises 13 residues. In germline, CDR1 is GTSNPN, CDR2 SVGIG (reference sequence).

At least ten counts were recorded for this clonotype. The genes are TRBV12-5 and TRBJ2-5; 7 nucleotides match TRBD1. Losses at the gene ends were 1 base for V and 1 base for J; bases not matched to a gene: 9. Germline loops: CDR1 LGHNT, CDR2 FRNRAP. This CDR3 is 17 amino acids long. This CDR3 is CASGLDRGVWAQETQYF. The CDR3 DNA sequence: TGTGCTAGTGGTTTGGACAGGGGCGTGTGGGCCCAAGAGACCCAGTACTTC.

A note on this clonotype: A junction end diverges from the germline sequence, so it may reflect a read error. The chain combines TRBV20-1 with TRBJ2-1, with 8 bases that match TRBD1. CDR3 size: 14 residues. CDR1 and CDR2 (germline): DFQATT, SNEGSKA (reference sequence). The CDR3: CSARTRTGSIEQFF. The DNA of the CDR3 is TGCAGTGCTAGGACCAGGACAGGGTCCATTGAGCAATTCTTC.

The chain uses TRBV28 and TRBJ2-7; TRBD1 matches at 9 bases. The CDR3 sequence is 13 residues long. Germline V gene data show CDR1 as MDHEN and CDR2 as SYDVKM. The V gene end was trimmed by 10 bases and the J gene end by 6 bases; junction bases not matched to a gene: 10. The CDR3 spells CATTSNRGREQYF. CDR3 in DNA: TGTGCCACAACCAGTAACAGGGGGCGCGAGCAGTACTTC. The whole variable domain, filled in from reference TRBV28 and TRBJ2-7, reads DVKVTQSSRYLVKRTGEKVFLECVQDMDHENMFWYRQDPGLGLRLIYFSYDVKMKEKGDIPEGYSVSREKKERFSLILESASTNQTSMYLCATTSNRGREQYFGPGTRLTVT.

This clonotype was seen repeatedly, ten times or more. The CDR3 DNA is TGTGCCAGCAGTTCGACAGGGGGCGCCTATGGCTACACCTTC. Protein: CASSSTGGAYGYTF. The chain is built from TRBV28 and TRBJ1-2; 10 bases align to TRBD1. Germline V gives CDR1 MDHEN, CDR2 SYDVKM. This CDR3 contains 14 residues. V lost 4 bases to trimming and J lost 4 bases; unmatched junction nucleotides: 3.

The V call is TRBV5-1, the J call TRBJ2-7, with 8 bases fitting TRBD2. After removal of 1 base from V and 6 bases from J, the junction contained 9 bases not matched to a gene. The CDR3 is 15 amino acids. Germline-derived CDR1 and CDR2 are SGHRS and YFSETQ. The CDR3 region is CASSLIERELAEQYF. The CDR3 DNA reads TGCGCCAGCAGCTTGATCGAGCGGGAGTTGGCCGAGCAGTACTTC.

Notes on this clonotype: Germline and junction disagree at one end, which may indicate a read error. The CDR3 sequence is CASETSVAGELFF. The CDR3 nucleotides are TGCGCCAGCGAGACTAGCGTGGCCGGGGAGCTGTTTTTT. This rearrangement joins TRBV6-1 to TRBJ2-2, with 8 positions matching TRBD2. CDR3 size: 13 residues. Per germline, CDR1 MNHNS and CDR2 SASEGT.

Regarding this clonotype: Because it lacks the conserved phenylalanine or tryptophan at the end, this CDR3 is likely a read error. The gene calls are TRBV30 and TRBJ2-7; 14 bases fit TRBD2. The junction had 4 bases not matched to a gene; V was cut back by 4 bases and J by 2 bases. The CDR3 covers 15 residues. CDR1 is GTSNPN, CDR2 SVGIG, per germline (reference sequence). This CDR3 reads CAWKGLAGGTYEQYL. CDR3 DNA: TGTGCCTGGAAAGGACTAGCGGGAGGAACCTACGAGCAGTACCTC.

This chain links TRBV12-3 or TRBV12-4 with TRBJ2-2; D remains ambiguous. Trimming stripped 10 bases from V and 7 bases from J, with 19 bases between. This CDR3 contains 14 residues. CDR3 residues: CANIATLADGELFF. Here the CDR3 DNA reads TGTGCCAACATCGCCACATTGGCGGACGGGGAGCTGTTTTTT.

For this clonotype: The junction departs from the called germline gene at one end, perhaps through a read error. V usage is TRBV11-2 and J usage is TRBJ2-3; D is uncertain. The CDR3 consists of 14 residues. In germline, CDR1 is SGHAT, CDR2 FQNNGV. Here the CDR3 reads CVSSLWSRTDTQYF. The CDR3 DNA reads as TGTGTCAGCAGCTTATGGTCCCGCACAGATACACAATATTTT.

As regards this clonotype: A junction boundary mismatches the germline segment, possibly from a read error. V gene TRBV12-3 or TRBV12-4 combines with J gene TRBJ1-2; D unresolved. This CDR3 region has 13 residues. The DNA for the CDR3 is TGTGCCAGAAGTTTAGTAATCGGGCAGGCCTACGCCTTC. Translated: CARSLVIGQAYAF.